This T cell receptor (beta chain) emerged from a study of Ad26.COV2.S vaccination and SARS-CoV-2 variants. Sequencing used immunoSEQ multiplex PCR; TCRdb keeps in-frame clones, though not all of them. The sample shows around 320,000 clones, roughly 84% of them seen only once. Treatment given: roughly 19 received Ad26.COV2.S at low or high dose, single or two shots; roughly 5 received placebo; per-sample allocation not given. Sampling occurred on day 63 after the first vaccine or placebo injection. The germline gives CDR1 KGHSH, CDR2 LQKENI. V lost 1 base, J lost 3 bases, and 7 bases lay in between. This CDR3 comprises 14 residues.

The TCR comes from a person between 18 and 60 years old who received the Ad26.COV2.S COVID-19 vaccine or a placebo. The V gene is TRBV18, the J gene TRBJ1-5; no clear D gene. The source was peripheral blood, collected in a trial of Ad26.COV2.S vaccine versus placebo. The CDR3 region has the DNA TGTGCCAGCTCACCACGAAGATCCAATCAGCCCCAGCATTTT. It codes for CASSPRRSNQPQHF.